The 19 T cell receptor beta chains presented below share a single source sample, sequenced in a study of cytomegalovirus exposure and HLA in healthy donors. It was with 60 Vbeta and 13 Jbeta primers that the PCR ran. Sequencing was performed with immunoSEQ multiplex PCR; in TCRdb, only in-frame clones are kept and a portion is missing. The repertoire has about 200,000 clones, about three quarters of them found once; the top ten carry 15% to 19%. Sequenced input: PBMCs. These receptors all stem from a man aged 40-49 years in good health and CMV-seronegative.

The V and J genes are TRBV25-1 and TRBJ2-6, with 10 positions matching TRBD1. CDR1 is MGHDK, CDR2 SYGVNS, per germline. V shed 4 bases and J 0 bases; nucleotides not matched to a gene: 0. The CDR3 contains 16 residues. The CDR3 reads CASSGDRGSGANVLTF. Written as DNA, the CDR3 is TGTGCCAGCAGTGGGGACAGGGGCTCTGGGGCCAACGTCCTGACTTTC.

The chain employs TRBV11-1 and TRBJ2-7; 10 bases agree with TRBD2. Germline trimming cut 5 bases from V and 1 base from J; bases unmatched to any gene: 5. Germline V gives CDR1 SGHAT, CDR2 FQDESV (reference sequence). The CDR3 totals 15 residues. Here the CDR3 reads CASSATSGFSYEQYF. In DNA, the CDR3 is TGTGCCAGCAGCGCGACTAGCGGGTTTTCCTACGAGCAGTACTTC.

The V call is TRBV2, the J call TRBJ1-2; 10 bases agree with TRBD1. The CDR3 is made up of 15 amino acids. The V segment lost 2 bases and the J segment 4 bases; nucleotides outside the gene matches: 4. Germline assignment: CDR1 SNHLY and CDR2 FYNNEI. The CDR3 loop reads CASSEQGQGTYGYTF. In DNA, the CDR3 is TGTGCCAGCAGTGAACAGGGACAGGGGACCTATGGCTACACCTTC.

The chain couples TRBV9 to TRBJ2-1; TRBD1 agrees at 11 bases. V shed 0 bases and J 7 bases; nucleotides not matched to a gene: 3. Germline V gene data show CDR1 as SGDLS and CDR2 as YYNGEE. This CDR3 has 15 amino acids. CDR3 residues: CASSVGGQGGNEQFF. The CDR3 DNA reads as TGTGCCAGCAGCGTAGGGGGACAGGGGGGAAATGAGCAGTTCTTC.

This clone was counted a few times. This chain connects TRBV7-9 to TRBJ2-3; 13 bases are shared with TRBD2. This CDR3 has 16 residues. V lost 5 bases and J lost 4; bases outside the gene matches: 6. Per germline, CDR1 SEHNR and CDR2 FQNEAQ (reference sequence). CDR3 protein: CASSRTSGSGSDTQYF. CDR3 nucleotide sequence: TGTGCCAGCAGCCGGACTAGCGGGAGCGGTTCAGATACGCAGTATTTT.

This clone was seen just once. This chain links TRBV7-6 with TRBJ2-5; D is possibly TRBD1 (6 bases). The J call may be mistaken, given a closer DNA end match to TRBJ2-7. Germline V gene sequence: CDR1 SGHVS, CDR2 FNYEAQ. The CDR3 covers 15 residues. CDR3 coding DNA: TGTGCCAGCAGCTTAGGAGGACAGTTATCCTACGAGCAGTACTTC. This codes for CASSLGGQLSYEQYF.

This rearrangement joins TRBV7-2 to TRBJ2-3; D not certain. Trimming left V 1 base short and J 0 bases short, with 8 bases between. The CDR3 covers 15 residues. Germline values: CDR1 SGHTA, CDR2 FQGNSA. Here the CDR3 reads CASSLGGFSTDTQYF. The DNA for the CDR3 is TGTGCCAGCAGCTTAGGAGGTTTTAGCACAGATACGCAGTATTTT.

This clone has more than one count but fewer than ten. The J gene is TRBJ2-7, the V gene TRBV2; D unresolved. The V gene's germline CDR1 is SNHLY and CDR2 FYNNEI. This CDR3 is built from 11 residues. V was shortened by 4 bases and J by 6 bases, with 7 bases between the two germline ends. CDR3 in amino acids: CASSVQTEQYF. The CDR3 bases are TGTGCCAGCAGTGTACAGACCGAGCAGTACTTC.

The chain recombines TRBV5-1 with TRBJ2-7; 9 bases fit TRBD1. J gave up 4 bases and V 1 base, and 15 bases lay outside the gene matches. The length of the CDR3 is 18 residues. Germline CDR1 SGHRS, CDR2 YFSETQ. This CDR3 is CASSLLPRTGVDMYEQYF. CDR3 bases: TGCGCCAGCAGCTTGCTGCCCCGGACAGGGGTGGATATGTACGAGCAGTACTTC. Full variable domain (outside the CDR3, taken from reference TRBV5-1 and TRBJ2-7): KAGVTQTPRYLIKTRGQQVTLSCSPISGHRSVSWYQQTPGQGLQFLFEYFSETQRNKGNFPGRFSGRQFSNSRSEMNVSTLELGDSALYLCASSLLPRTGVDMYEQYFGPGTRLTVT.

This chain connects TRBV27 to TRBJ2-1; 11 bases map to TRBD1. CDR1 and CDR2 (germline): MNHEY, SMNVEV (reference sequence). V trimming: 6 bases; J trimming: 6 bases; junction bases outside the gene matches: 4. This CDR3 comprises 14 residues. CDR3 DNA sequence: TGTGCCAGCAGCCCCGGGACAGGGGGCAATGAGCAGTTCTTC. It is translated as CASSPGTGGNEQFF.

The chain has TRBV9 and TRBJ2-5; 7 nucleotides align to TRBD2. V trimming: 2 bases; J trimming: 5 bases; junction bases outside the gene matches: 15. This CDR3 has 17 amino acids. The germline gives CDR1 SGDLS, CDR2 YYNGEE. As DNA, the CDR3 is TGTGCCAGCAGCGTCCCCTCTAATAGACTGGGGGGGGAGACCCAGTACTTC. Residues: CASSVPSNRLGGETQYF.

This chain connects TRBV27 to TRBJ2-5; 7 bases are shared with TRBD1. The tail of the sequence fits TRBJ2-7 better, so the J call may be wrong. The V gene's germline CDR1 is MNHEY and CDR2 SMNVEV (reference sequence). The length of the CDR3 is 15 residues. Here the CDR3 DNA reads TGTGCCAGCAGTTTACAAGGGACAGACCCTTACGAGCAGTACTTC. Translated: CASSLQGTDPYEQYF.

This clone was counted a few times. V usage is TRBV5-6 and J usage is TRBJ1-1; no firm D call. Looked up from germline, CDR1 is SGHDT and CDR2 is YYEEEE. V lost 4 bases to trimming and J lost 11 bases, with 15 bases between them. There are 12 residues in the CDR3. DNA for the CDR3: TGTGCCAGCAGCCGGGAGGCTCGAGAGGCTTTCTTT. Translation gives CASSREAREAFF.

CDR3 nucleotides: TGCGCCAGCAGCTCAATAGCCAGGGGGTTCTACAATGAGCAGTTCTTC. Encoded protein: CASSSIARGFYNEQFF. This sequence joins TRBV5-1 and TRBJ2-1; 7 nucleotides agree with TRBD1. Germline V lookup: CDR1 SGHRS, CDR2 YFSETQ. The CDR3 runs to 16 residues. V lost 3 bases and J lost 3; bases outside the gene matches: 9.

The chain recombines TRBV7-9 with TRBJ2-7, with 8 bases matching TRBD1. The germline V gene encodes CDR1 SEHNR and CDR2 FQNEAQ (reference sequence). The length of the CDR3 is 15 residues. V lost 5 bases to trimming and J lost 5 bases; unmatched junction nucleotides: 11. The CDR3 DNA sequence: TGTGCCAGCAGCCGAGGACAGGGACGCTCGGACGAGCAGTACTTC. It codes for CASSRGQGRSDEQYF. Full variable domain (missing parts from reference TRBV7-9 and TRBJ2-7): DTGVSQNPRHKITKRGQNVTFRCDPISEHNRLYWYRQTLGQGPEFLTYFQNEAQLEKSRLLSDRFSAERPKGSFSTLEIQRTEQGDSAMYLCASSRGQGRSDEQYFGPGTRLTVT.

The chain employs TRBV5-1 and TRBJ2-1, with D perhaps matching TRBD2 (7 bases). CDR1 is SGHRS, CDR2 YFSETQ, per germline. The CDR3 extends over 18 amino acids. Trimming removed 1 base from V and 7 bases from J, with 24 bases in between. CDR3 sequence (DNA): TGCGCCAGCAGCTTGCGTCTAGCGGCTCGCAACCAGGGGAATGAGCAGTTCTTC. Encoded protein: CASSLRLAARNQGNEQFF.

The genes are TRBV19 and TRBJ2-2; 8 bases align to TRBD1. The CDR3 is 17 residues long. V lost 6 bases to trimming and J lost 5 bases; unmatched junction nucleotides: 14. Germline CDR1 and CDR2: LNHDA and SQIVND (reference sequence). The CDR3: CASSFRGQLKGTGELFF. Here the CDR3 DNA reads TGTGCCAGTAGCTTCAGGGGGCAGCTCAAGGGAACCGGGGAGCTGTTTTTT. The whole variable domain, filled in from reference TRBV19 and TRBJ2-2, reads DGGITQSPKYLFRKEGQNVTLSCEQNLNHDAMYWYRQDPGQGLRLIYYSQIVNDFQKGDIAEGYSVSREKKESFPLTVTSAQKNPTAFYLCASSFRGQLKGTGELFFGEGSRLTVL.

The chain joins TRBV18 to TRBJ2-1; 9 bases are shared with TRBD1. This CDR3 spans 16 amino acids. V trimming: 3 bases; J trimming: 1 base; junction bases outside the gene matches: 4. Germline-derived CDR1 and CDR2 are KGHSH and LQKENI. The CDR3 region has the DNA TGTGCCAGCTCACCTCCTGGACAGGGGTCCTACAATGAGCAGTTCTTC. As protein: CASSPPGQGSYNEQFF.

The chain combines TRBV4-3 with TRBJ1-6; D is perhaps TRBD1 (6 bases). CDR1 is LGHNA, CDR2 YSLEER, per germline. Deletions cut 8 bases from V and 8 bases from J, with 13 bases between. The CDR3 totals 13 residues. The CDR3 nucleotides are TGCGCCAGCTCAAGGCAGGGGTATTCACCCCTCCACTTT. Its protein is CASSRQGYSPLHF.